This T cell receptor (beta chain) was sequenced in a study of blood T cell repertoires in COVID-19. Background on the study: COVID-19 samples collected from the United States, Italy and Spain covered acute and convalescent phases. PBMCs, B-cell-depleted T cells, or T cells were the source of the cDNA or gDNA that made up the material.

Per the original data handling: Amplification of reference gene primers was used by the study to estimate nucleated cell counts. Measured with immunoSEQ multiplex PCR; TCRdb has only the in-frame clones, and not every one. The DNA was the basis for D and trimming; V, J and clone size are from that table. The table lists about 51,000 clones, approximately 86% of them singletons, with 1.3% in the top ten. From germline, CDR1 is LNHDA and CDR2 SQIVND (reference sequence). The V and J ends lost 5 bases and 3 bases, in that order; junction bases with no gene match: 4. The CDR3 sequence is 14 residues long.

The TCR was taken from a man aged 60-69 years with acute or convalescent COVID-19. The J gene is TRBJ1-5, the V gene TRBV19; 7 nucleotides align to TRBD1. Sequenced material: peripheral blood. The CDR3 here is CASSSGQHNQPQHF. CDR3 in DNA: TGTGCCAGTAGTTCGGGACAGCACAATCAGCCCCAGCATTTT.